The rows below give T cell receptor beta chains drawn from one sample of a study of T cells in Graves' hyperthyroidism and ophthalmopathy. TCRdb re-called the multiplex PCR reads through MiXCR, storing one row per CDR3 protein. Here the sample spans more than 500,000 distinct CDR3 sequences, 15% to 20% being singletons. The sample taken for sequencing was blood. These receptor sequences come from a woman aged 25 to 39 with Graves' ophthalmopathy. CDR3s include the opening cysteine and the closing phenylalanine or tryptophan. A D gene is named only where the DNA matches it firmly. For some rows the clone size is stated as once, few or many, or as a class when expanded; others skip it.

TRBD1	TRBV11-3	12	-	TRBJ2-1	CASSDRGSGQFF	TGTGCCAGCAGCGACAGGGGCAGTGGGCAGTTCTTC
-	TRBV29-1	14	few	TRBJ1-1	CSVEVPGRYTEAFF	TGCAGCGTTGAAGTTCCAGGGCGGTACACTGAAGCTTTCTTT
TRBD2	TRBV7-9	18	many	TRBJ2-3	CASSSNARGLAGVDTQYF	TGTGCCAGCAGCTCTAATGCCCGCGGACTAGCGGGAGTAGATACGCAGTATTTT
TRBD2	TRBV6-1	17	many	TRBJ2-3	CASRDTLLADSTDTQYF	TGTGCCAGCAGAGATACCTTACTAGCGGACAGCACAGATACGCAGTATTTT
TRBD2	TRBV12-3/TRBV12-4	13	many	TRBJ2-2	CASREAGAGELFF	TGTGCCAGCAGGGAAGCGGGAGCCGGGGAGCTGTTTTTT
TRBD1	TRBV18	13	few	TRBJ1-2	CASSPDRVRGYTF	TGTGCCAGCTCACCGGACAGGGTGAGAGGCTACACCTTC
-	TRBV7-2	16	many	TRBJ2-3	CASSLEGGLGGDTQYF	TGTGCCAGCAGCTTAGAGGGGGGGCTAGGAGGAGATACGCAGTATTTT
TRBD2	TRBV28	17	many	TRBJ2-3	CASSLGTSGTSTDTQYF	TGTGCCAGCAGTTTGGGGACTAGCGGGACTAGCACAGATACGCAGTATTTT
TRBD1	TRBV10-3	19	many	TRBJ2-4	CAISAADRVAPDHKNIQYF	TGTGCCATCAGTGCTGCGGACAGGGTCGCCCCAGACCACAAAAACATTCAGTACTTC
TRBD1	TRBV20-1	14	many	TRBJ2-5	CSASRTGDPETQYF	TGCAGTGCCTCAAGGACAGGGGACCCAGAGACCCAGTACTTC
-	TRBV10-3	15	many	TRBJ1-2	CAISESGSRNYGYTF	TGTGCCATCAGTGAGTCTGGGTCCCGAAACTATGGCTACACCTTC
-	TRBV20-1	17	many	TRBJ2-1	CSARAPKRKQGNNEQFF	TGCAGTGCTAGAGCTCCTAAGCGGAAACAAGGAAACAATGAGCAGTTCTTC
-	TRBV5-1	15	-	TRBJ2-1	CASSFGSDSYNEQFF	TGCGCCAGCAGCTTCGGATCTGACAGTTACAATGAGCAGTTCTTC
-	TRBV27	15	-	TRBJ2-7	CASSFFPGGGYEQYF	TGTGCCAGCAGTTTCTTCCCCGGGGGCGGCTACGAGCAGTACTTC
-	TRBV20-1	11	-	TRBJ2-7	CSAARGFEQYF	TGCAGTGCCGCCAGGGGATTCGAGCAGTACTTC
-	TRBV4-3	15	many	TRBJ2-7	CASSQEGGAFYEQYF	TGCGCCAGCAGCCAAGAAGGGGGGGCGTTCTACGAGCAGTACTTC
-	TRBV5-1	14	-	TRBJ2-7	CASSLLDIPYEQYF	TGTGCCAGCAGCTTGTTGGACATCCCCTACGAGCAGTACTTC
-	TRBV9	16	-	TRBJ2-5	CASSGWGFQAQETQYF	TGTGCCAGCAGCGGGTGGGGCTTCCAGGCCCAAGAGACCCAGTACTTC
TRBD1	TRBV5-1	13	-	TRBJ1-1	CASSLDRGNEAFF	TGCGCCAGCAGCTTGGACAGGGGTAACGAAGCTTTCTTT
-	TRBV3-1	14	many	TRBJ2-2	CASSPAGGTGELFF	TGTGCCAGCAGCCCGGCAGGAGGGACCGGGGAGCTGTTTTTT
TRBD2	TRBV27	15	many	TRBJ2-5	CASSSTLGLAGDIYF	TGTGCCAGCAGTTCTACCTTAGGACTAGCGGGAGATATATACTTC
-	TRBV28	13	many	TRBJ2-7	CASSVPGGWVQYF	TGTGCCAGCAGTGTGCCGGGCGGGTGGGTGCAGTACTTC
TRBD1	TRBV7-2	16	-	TRBJ1-2	CASSYPVFDRGDGYTF	TGTGCCAGCAGCTACCCGGTTTTTGACAGGGGCGACGGCTACACCTTC
TRBD1	TRBV7-8	15	-	TRBJ2-3	CASSFLTGGRDTQYF	TGTGCCAGCAGCTTCTTAACAGGGGGCCGAGATACGCAGTATTTT
TRBD1	TRBV20-1	13	-	TRBJ2-7	CSANRGLDYEQYF	TGCAGTGCGAACAGGGGGCTCGACTACGAGCAGTACTTC
-	TRBV7-8	15	many	TRBJ2-7	CASSPPDREGYEQYF	TGTGCCAGCAGCCCTCCCGACAGGGAGGGGTACGAGCAGTACTTC
-	TRBV27	15	many	TRBJ1-4	CASSLAGSPNEKLFF	TGTGCCAGCAGTTTAGCGGGGTCCCCTAATGAAAAACTGTTTTTT
-	TRBV12-3/TRBV12-4	14	many	TRBJ1-6	CASTMGVGESPLHF	TGTGCCAGCACCATGGGGGTCGGGGAATCACCCCTCCACTTT
-	TRBV7-3	15	many	TRBJ2-3	CASSRNGGNSDTQYF	TGTGCCAGCAGCCGAAACGGCGGGAACTCAGATACGCAGTATTTT
-	TRBV2	15	-	TRBJ1-2	CASSKFRERLYGYTF	TGTGCCAGCAGTAAATTCCGAGAGAGACTCTATGGCTACACCTTC
-	TRBV7-3	15	-	TRBJ2-6	CASSPGGGGANVLTF	TGTGCCAGCAGCCCCGGAGGTGGTGGGGCCAACGTCCTGACTTTC
-	TRBV30	12	many	TRBJ2-7	CAWSTDSYEQYF	TGTGCCTGGAGTACCGATTCCTACGAGCAGTACTTC
-	TRBV27	16	-	TRBJ1-4	CASSLGAGGGNEKLFF	TGTGCCAGCAGTTTAGGGGCGGGGGGCGGTAATGAAAAACTGTTTTTT
-	TRBV29-1	13	few	TRBJ1-3	CSGGGGTGNTIYF	TGCAGCGGGGGCGGGGGGACTGGAAACACCATATATTTT
-	TRBV24-1	18	-	TRBJ2-2	CATQTLGTGTPRAGELFF	TGTGCCACCCAAACTTTAGGTACCGGGACTCCTAGGGCCGGGGAGCTGTTTTTT
-	TRBV2	15	-	TRBJ1-4	CASLSPYATNEKLFF	TGTGCCAGCTTAAGTCCTTATGCAACTAATGAAAAACTGTTTTTT
-	TRBV4-3	16	-	TRBJ2-7	CASSQDDTRSSYEQYF	TGCGCCAGCAGCCAAGATGATACTAGAAGCTCCTACGAGCAGTACTTC
-	TRBV4-2	16	-	TRBJ2-5	CASSQDDGGRGETQYF	TGTGCCAGCAGCCAAGATGACGGGGGGCGGGGGGAGACCCAGTACTTC
-	TRBV6-1	16	-	TRBJ2-6	CASSIGLGSGANVLTF	TGTGCCAGCAGTATCGGTTTAGGTTCGGGGGCCAACGTCCTGACTTTC
-	TRBV7-2	15	-	TRBJ2-7	CASSFRGLSGHEQYF	TGTGCCAGCAGCTTCCGGGGCCTATCGGGCCACGAGCAGTACTTC
TRBD2	TRBV4-3	17	few	TRBJ2-2	CASSQLGGRAWHGELFF	TGCGCCAGCAGCCAACTCGGCGGGAGGGCCTGGCACGGGGAGCTGTTTTTT
-	TRBV20-1	15	few	TRBJ1-2	CSARDFRGGFYGYTF	TGCAGTGCTAGAGACTTTCGGGGGGGGTTCTATGGCTACACCTTC
TRBD1	TRBV15	19	many	TRBJ1-1	CATSRDQTGQGKGDTEAFF	TGTGCCACCAGCAGAGATCAAACCGGACAGGGGAAGGGCGACACTGAAGCTTTCTTT
-	TRBV3-1	14	many	TRBJ2-1	CASSQAGVGNEQFF	TGTGCCAGCAGCCAAGCGGGAGTGGGGAATGAGCAGTTCTTC
-	TRBV12-3/TRBV12-4	17	once	TRBJ2-3	CASSFPGDLSPTDTQYF	TGTGCCAGCAGTTTCCCCGGCGATTTATCTCCCACAGATACGCAGTATTTT
TRBD2	TRBV24-1	16	-	TRBJ2-2	CATSASGLAGVRELFF	TGTGCCACCAGTGCTTCCGGACTAGCGGGAGTCCGGGAGCTGTTTTTT
TRBD1	TRBV5-5	17	-	TRBJ2-7	CASSSISGTGADHEQYF	TGTGCCAGCAGCTCGATTTCCGGGACAGGGGCGGATCACGAGCAGTACTTC
TRBD2	TRBV9	18	-	TRBJ2-3	CASSPHPGREVVTDTQYF	TGTGCCAGCAGCCCTCACCCTGGGCGGGAGGTTGTTACAGATACGCAGTATTTT
TRBD2	TRBV12-3/TRBV12-4	22	-	TRBJ2-2	CASSNRPRTSLRVSGRVGELFF	TGTGCCAGCAGTAACCGACCCCGGACTAGCTTGAGAGTGTCTGGGCGGGTCGGGGAGCTGTTTTTT
-	TRBV30	14	few	TRBJ2-5	CAWMRWGMQETQYF	TGTGCCTGGATGCGTTGGGGAATGCAAGAGACCCAGTACTTC
TRBD1	TRBV11-1	15	few	TRBJ2-1	CASSKRDRALSEQFF	TGTGCCAGCAGTAAACGGGACAGGGCTTTAAGTGAGCAGTTCTTC
TRBD1	TRBV15	14	-	TRBJ2-1	CATSSGDRGDEQFF	TGTGCCACCAGCTCCGGGGACAGGGGGGATGAGCAGTTCTTC
-	TRBV24-1	13	many	TRBJ2-7	CATSGQGTYEQYF	TGTGCCACCAGTGGGCAGGGAACCTACGAGCAGTACTTC
TRBD1	TRBV18	12	few	TRBJ2-5	CASSSDREYLYF	TGTGCCAGCTCCTCGGACAGGGAATATTTATACTTC
TRBD2	TRBV4-1	17	few	TRBJ2-7	CASSPLYSGQSSYEQYF	TGCGCCAGCAGCCCGCTTTATAGCGGGCAGAGCTCCTACGAGCAGTACTTC
TRBD1	TRBV28	13	many	TRBJ1-2	CASRGQANYGYTF	TGTGCCAGCAGGGGACAGGCTAACTATGGCTACACCTTC
-	TRBV28	15	many	TRBJ1-2	CASRSGQSSGYGYTF	TGTGCCAGCAGATCCGGACAGTCCTCTGGCTATGGATACACCTTC